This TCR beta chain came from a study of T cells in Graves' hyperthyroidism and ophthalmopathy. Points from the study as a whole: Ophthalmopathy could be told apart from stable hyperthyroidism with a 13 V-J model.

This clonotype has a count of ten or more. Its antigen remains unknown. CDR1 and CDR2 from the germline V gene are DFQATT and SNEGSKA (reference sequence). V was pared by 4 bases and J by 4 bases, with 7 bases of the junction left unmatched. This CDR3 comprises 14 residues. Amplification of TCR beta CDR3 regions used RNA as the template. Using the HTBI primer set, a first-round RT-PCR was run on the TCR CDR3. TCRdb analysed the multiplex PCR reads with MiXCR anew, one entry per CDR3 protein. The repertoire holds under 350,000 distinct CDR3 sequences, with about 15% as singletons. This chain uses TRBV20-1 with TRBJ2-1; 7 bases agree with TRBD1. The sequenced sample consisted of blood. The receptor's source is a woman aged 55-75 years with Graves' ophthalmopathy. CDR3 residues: CSAITGVGYNEQFF. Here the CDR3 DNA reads TGCAGTGCTATAACAGGGGTTGGGTACAATGAGCAGTTCTTC.